One T cell receptor beta chain is described in this entry. Sequencing was performed with immunoSEQ multiplex PCR; in TCRdb, only in-frame clones are kept and a portion is missing. The sample holds roughly 17,000 clones, roughly 84% seen once. CDR3 length: 14 amino acids. With 7 bases removed from V and 4 bases from J, the gap between germline ends came to 14 bases. CDR1 and CDR2 (germline): ENHRY, SYGVKD. This sample stems from a study of T cell changes during pregnancy in multiple sclerosis. The TCR comes from a female donor with multiple sclerosis, enrolled in a pregnancy study. This chain joins TRBV10-3 and TRBJ1-3; possible D gene TRBD1, 5 bases. The source was CD8+ T cells from peripheral blood mononuclear cells, collected after pregnancy. CDR3 nucleotide sequence: TGTGCCATCAAGGAGCTAGGGGAAGGAAACACCATATATTTT. Translated, it gives CAIKELGEGNTIYF.